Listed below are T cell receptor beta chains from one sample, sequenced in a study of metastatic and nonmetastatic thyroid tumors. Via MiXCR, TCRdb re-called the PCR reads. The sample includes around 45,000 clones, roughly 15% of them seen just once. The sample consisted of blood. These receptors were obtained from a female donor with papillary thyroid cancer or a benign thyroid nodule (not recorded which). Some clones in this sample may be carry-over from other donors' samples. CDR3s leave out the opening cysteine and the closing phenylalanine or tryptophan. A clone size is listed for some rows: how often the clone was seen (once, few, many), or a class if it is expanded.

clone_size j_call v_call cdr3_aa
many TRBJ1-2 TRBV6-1 ASTKDSNYGYT
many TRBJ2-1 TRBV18 ASSQRSSYNEQF
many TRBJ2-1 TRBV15 ATSRFTGLYNEQF
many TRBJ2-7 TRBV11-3 ASSLGAGSSYEQY
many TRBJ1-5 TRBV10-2 ASSDRNQPQH
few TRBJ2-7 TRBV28 ASSPRGRLSYEQY
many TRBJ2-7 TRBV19 ASSRAVASGRSGEQY
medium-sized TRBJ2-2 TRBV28 ASSPDRGRSGELF
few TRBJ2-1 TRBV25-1 ASRDERDPRSYNEQF
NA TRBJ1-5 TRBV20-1 SATGSEKEPQH
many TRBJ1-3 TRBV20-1 SARDATLGNTIY
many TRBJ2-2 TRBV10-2 ASRWGQGANTGELF
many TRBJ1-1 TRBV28 ASSLVGRDTEAF
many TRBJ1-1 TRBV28 ASSQTGLPFNTEAF
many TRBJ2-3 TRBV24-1 ATSEMTGSVLETQY
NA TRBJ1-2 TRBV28 ASSLLFGEYGYT
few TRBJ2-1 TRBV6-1 DGGGPRVYNEQF
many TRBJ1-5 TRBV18 ASSPLDRGSQPQH
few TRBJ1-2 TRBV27 ASSLSGQGVYGYT
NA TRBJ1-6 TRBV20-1 SAPPGTLDNSPLH
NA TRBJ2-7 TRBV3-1 ASSRNPTGYYEQY
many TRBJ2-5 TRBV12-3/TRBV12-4 ASSLGGRAPETQY
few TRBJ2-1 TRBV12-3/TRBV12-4 ASRPPQPGSRGNEQF
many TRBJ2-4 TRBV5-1 ASSPGGLAKNIQY
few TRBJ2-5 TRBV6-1 ATHRQGRGGRETQY
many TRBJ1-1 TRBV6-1 ASSSRDRAEAF
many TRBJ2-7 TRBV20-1 SAEPWDRPSYEQY
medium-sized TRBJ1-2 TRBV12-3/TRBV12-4 ASSSSGVSYT
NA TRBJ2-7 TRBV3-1 ANSLPAREQY
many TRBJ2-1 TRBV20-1 SARPLAGGPNNEQF
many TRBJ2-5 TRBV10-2 ASSPGPLDSTQY
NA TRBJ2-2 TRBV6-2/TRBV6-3 ASSYSYLPGTVGAGELF
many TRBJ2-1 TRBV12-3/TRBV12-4 ASSRTGTSNNEQF
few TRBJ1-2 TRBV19 ASSMVTGNYGYT
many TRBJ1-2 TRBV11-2 ASSHGRGGYT
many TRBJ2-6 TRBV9 ASSVGDHSGANVLT
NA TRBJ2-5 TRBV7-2 ASSFIAGGPETQY
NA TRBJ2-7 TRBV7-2 ASSPSGTETYEQY
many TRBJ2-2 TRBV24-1 ATSDLGGRHTGELF
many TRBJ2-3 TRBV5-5 ASSLVLRQITDTQY
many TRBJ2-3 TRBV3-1 ASSQGGTDTQY
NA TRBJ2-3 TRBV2 ASSAGPPGQGTDTQY
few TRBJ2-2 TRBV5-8 ASSLDSGVLGELF
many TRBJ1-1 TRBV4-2 ASSQDTGTEAF